This TCR beta chain was recovered during a study of regulatory T cells in long-lasting Graves disease. Through Arm-PCR of CDR3 regions and iRepertoire HTBI primers, TCR beta libraries were built. TCRdb fed the multiplex PCR reads into MiXCR, producing one record per CDR3 protein. The sample has about 420,000 distinct CDR3 sequences; around 15% are singletons. This clonotype was recorded many times. Trimming removed 4 bases from V and 8 bases from J, with 21 bases in between. Germline-derived CDR1 and CDR2 are MNHNS and SASEGT. This CDR3 is 16 amino acids long. The time point here: newly diagnosed GD, antithyroid drugs for less than 3 months. Preparation of the TCR library used RNA extracted from PBMCs. This same sample was also taken into another study, of T cells in Graves' hyperthyroidism and ophthalmopathy.

The chain uses TRBV6-1 and TRBJ2-1; weak D call: TRBD2 (6 bases). This specimen consisted of peripheral blood mononuclear cells (PBMCs), obtained at new diagnosis, from a patient treated with antithyroid drugs. This clonotype was obtained from a woman aged 18-30 years with Graves disease. DNA of the CDR3: TGTGCCAGCAGTGCCCCGGGGGTAGCCCCTGAGGATGAGCAGTTCTTC. Translated, it gives CASSAPGVAPEDEQFF.